One and the same sample provided the 11 T cell receptor beta chains below, sequenced in a study of blood T cell repertoires in COVID-19. Clones were sequenced by immunoSEQ multiplex PCR, and TCRdb holds only the in-frame ones, with some missing. Of more than 65,000 clones detected, around 83% appear once; the ten largest clones hold 6.9%. The sample consisted of peripheral blood. Source of these receptors: a man in his thirties or forties with COVID-19, enrolled during active disease.

The chain links TRBV6-2 or TRBV6-3 to TRBJ1-1, with TRBD1 matching 7 bases. Germline V gives CDR1 MNHEY, CDR2 SVGEGT. The CDR3 loop spans 16 amino acids. Unmatched junction bases numbered 5, after V lost 0 bases and J lost 1 base. CDR3 nucleotide sequence: TGTGCCAGCAGTTACTCGATATCAGGGGGGAACACTGAAGCTTTCTTT. Amino acid sequence: CASSYSISGGNTEAFF.

A few counts support this clone. The J gene is TRBJ1-1, the V gene TRBV9; 9 nucleotides match TRBD1. J gave up 6 bases and V 4 bases, and 10 bases lay outside the gene matches. The CDR3 runs to 15 residues. Germline V gene lookup returns CDR1 SGDLS and CDR2 YYNGEE. CDR3 sequence (DNA): TGTGCCAGCAGCCCGGGACAGGGTAGGTCAGCTGAAGCTTTCTTT. Protein sequence: CASSPGQGRSAEAFF.

V usage is TRBV5-1 and J usage is TRBJ1-2, with 8 positions matching TRBD1. Germline assignment: CDR1 SGHRS and CDR2 YFSETQ. The CDR3 runs to 15 residues. V trimming: 3 bases; J trimming: 6 bases; junction bases outside the gene matches: 10. CDR3 amino acids: CASSSPGGRGHGYTF. CDR3 coding DNA: TGCGCCAGCAGCTCCCCCGGGGGCAGGGGGCATGGCTACACCTTC. The whole variable domain, remainder taken from reference TRBV5-1 and TRBJ1-2, is KAGVTQTPRYLIKTRGQQVTLSCSPISGHRSVSWYQQTPGQGLQFLFEYFSETQRNKGNFPGRFSGRQFSNSRSEMNVSTLELGDSALYLCASSSPGGRGHGYTFGSGTRLTVV.

This chain uses TRBV7-9 with TRBJ1-1; no firm D call. The V end lost 3 bases, the J end lost 11 bases, and 13 bases lay between the germline ends. Germline V lookup: CDR1 SEHNR, CDR2 FQNEAQ (reference sequence). This CDR3 comprises 12 residues. CDR3 in DNA: TGTGCCAGCAGCTTGAATCCTAACGAGGCTTTCTTT. Translation: CASSLNPNEAFF.

The chain joins TRBV6-5 to TRBJ1-2, with a weak D call TRBD1 (5 bases). CDR3 length: 13 amino acids. V shed 7 bases and J shed 5 bases, with 14 bases lying between them. Germline V CDR1 and CDR2: MNHEY, SVGAGI. The CDR3 loop is CASTWGVRYGYTF. The CDR3, as DNA: TGTGCCAGCACCTGGGGGGTAAGGTATGGCTACACCTTC.

The V and J genes are TRBV6-6 and TRBJ2-3; possible D gene TRBD2, 5 bases. Per germline, CDR1 MNHNY and CDR2 SVGAGI (reference sequence). The V end lost 3 bases, the J end lost 0 bases, and 7 bases lay between the germline ends. This CDR3 spans 14 amino acids. CDR3 DNA sequence: TGTGCCAGCAGTTATCAGCGGAGCACAGATACGCAGTATTTT. Translated: CASSYQRSTDTQYF.

This chain connects TRBV29-1 to TRBJ2-7; 9 positions agree with TRBD1. J lost 3 bases, V lost 7 bases, and 7 bases had no gene match. Germline assignment: CDR1 SQVTM and CDR2 ANQGSEA. The CDR3 contains 13 residues. In DNA form, the CDR3 reads TGCAGCGGTGCACCGGGACAGGGCTACGAGCAGTACTTC. Its protein product is CSGAPGQGYEQYF.

The genes are TRBV7-2 and TRBJ1-4; D is perhaps TRBD1 (6 bases). Germline V gene lookup returns CDR1 SGHTA and CDR2 FQGNSA. The CDR3 covers 15 residues. The V end lost 1 base, the J end lost 7 bases, and 13 bases lay between the germline ends. CDR3 protein: CASSLGGQGFEKLFF. The CDR3 nucleotides read TGTGCCAGCAGCTTAGGGGGCCAGGGGTTTGAAAAACTGTTTTTT.

The chain combines TRBV5-1 with TRBJ1-6; 9 nucleotides match TRBD1. The CDR3 loop spans 17 amino acids. V lost 2 bases to trimming and J lost 9 bases; unmatched junction nucleotides: 12. The germline gives CDR1 SGHRS, CDR2 YFSETQ. The CDR3 reads CASSLTGRTGVSSPLHF. The CDR3 bases are TGCGCCAGCAGCTTAACTGGAAGGACAGGGGTTAGTTCACCCCTCCACTTT.

This chain connects TRBV6-5 to TRBJ1-4; possibly TRBD1 for D (5 bases). CDR1 and CDR2 (germline): MNHEY, SVGAGI. This CDR3 has 13 amino acids. Deletions cut 6 bases from V and 5 bases from J, with 10 bases between. The CDR3 protein is CASSLQGNEKLFF. DNA of the CDR3: TGTGCCAGCAGCCTTCAGGGAAATGAAAAACTGTTTTTT.

The CDR3 DNA sequence: TGTGCCACCAGCAGAGGACAGGTAAAGCAGTACTTC. As protein: CATSRGQVKQYF. The genes are TRBV15 and TRBJ2-7; possibly TRBD1 for D (6 bases). The CDR3 has 12 residues. V was clipped by 1 base and J by 8 bases, with 9 bases between them. Germline CDR1 LNHNV, CDR2 YYDKDF (reference sequence).